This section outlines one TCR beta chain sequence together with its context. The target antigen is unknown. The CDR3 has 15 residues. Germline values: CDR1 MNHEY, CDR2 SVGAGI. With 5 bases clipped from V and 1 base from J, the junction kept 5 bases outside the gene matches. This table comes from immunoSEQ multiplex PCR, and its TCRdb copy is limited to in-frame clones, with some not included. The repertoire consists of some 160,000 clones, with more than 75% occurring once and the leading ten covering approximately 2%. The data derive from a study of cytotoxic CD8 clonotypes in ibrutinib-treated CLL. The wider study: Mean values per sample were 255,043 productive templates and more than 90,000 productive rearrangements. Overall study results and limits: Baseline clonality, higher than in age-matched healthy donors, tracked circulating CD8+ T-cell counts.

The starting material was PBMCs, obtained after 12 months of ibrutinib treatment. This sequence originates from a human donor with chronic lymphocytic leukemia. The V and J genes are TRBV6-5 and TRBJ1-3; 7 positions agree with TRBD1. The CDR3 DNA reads TGTGCCAGCAGTGGTCAGGGGGTGTCTGGAAACACCATATATTTT. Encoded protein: CASSGQGVSGNTIYF.